The 8 T cell receptor beta chains presented below share a single source sample, sequenced in a study of human T cells and chemical hapten exposure. As for time point: patch test 1, 2 weeks after DPC sensitization. Indicated treatment: therapeutic diphenylcyclopropenone sensitization with weekly scalp DPC. In TCRdb, the RACE reads were re-called with MiXCR into one record per CDR3 protein. Counted here are tens of thousands of distinct CDR3 sequences, about 6.8% occurring once; the ten biggest clones make up approximately 1.5%. The sequencing here drew on whole blood, taken in connection with sensitization to the hapten diphenylcyclopropenone (DPC). All receptors come from a woman in her 30s with alopecia areata. Some clones in this sample may be carry-over from other donors' samples.

The sample holds a few counts of this clonotype. V gene TRBV20-1 combines with J gene TRBJ1-4, with a weak D call TRBD1 (5 bases). Germline values: CDR1 DFQATT, CDR2 SNEGSKA (reference sequence). V was clipped by 4 bases and J by 7 bases, with 13 bases between them. CDR3 size: 13 residues. The CDR3 is CSATRGGGEKLFF. For the CDR3, the DNA is TGCAGTGCTACGAGGGGCGGGGGTGAAAAACTGTTTTTT.

The sample holds many counts of this clonotype. The rearrangement uses TRBV10-3 and TRBJ2-1; 9 nucleotides match TRBD2. The CDR3 sequence is 15 residues long. CDR1 and CDR2 from the germline V gene are ENHRY and SYGVKD. With V trimmed by 8 bases and J by 0 bases, 5 bases remained unmatched. Here the CDR3 reads CAIAAGGSSYNEQFF. Written as DNA, the CDR3 is TGTGCCATCGCGGCGGGGGGGAGCTCCTACAATGAGCAGTTCTTC.

At least ten counts were recorded for this clonotype. The chain joins TRBV29-1 to TRBJ1-4; no clear D. V lost 4 bases to trimming and J lost 1 base, with 7 bases between them. Germline values: CDR1 SQVTM, CDR2 ANQGSEA. The CDR3 is 13 residues long. The CDR3 is CSVAGETNEKLFF. CDR3 nucleotides: TGCAGCGTTGCCGGGGAAACTAATGAAAAACTGTTTTTT.

This clonotype has just a few counts. J is TRBJ2-1 and V is TRBV5-1; TRBD1 is a possible D gene (6 bases). This CDR3 has 15 residues. The V end was cut by 2 bases, the J end by 2 bases, with 11 bases between. Germline V gives CDR1 SGHRS, CDR2 YFSETQ. The CDR3 DNA sequence: TGCGCCAGCAGCTTACTACAGGGTGCCTACAATGAGCAGTTCTTC. The encoded protein is CASSLLQGAYNEQFF.

The sample holds a few counts of this clonotype. Because the CDR3's place on the DNA is in doubt, the DNA is left out and the CDR3 is given as listed by TCRdb. The chain is built from TRBV5-1 and TRBJ2-7; the D call in the table, TRBD1, was not verified against the DNA. The CDR3 is 13 amino acids in total, end residues counted. From germline, CDR1 is SGHRS and CDR2 YFSETQ. CDR3 sequence: CASSLEVGDGTYF.

This clonotype was found many times. The gene calls are TRBV10-3 and TRBJ1-6; 9 bases line up with TRBD1. V dropped 8 bases and J dropped 9; count of bases not matched to a gene: 8. The CDR3 contains 14 residues. CDR1 is ENHRY and CDR2 is SYGVKD in the germline V gene. CDR3 sequence: CAIRRDRDGSPLHF. CDR3 nucleotides: TGTGCCATCCGCAGGGACAGGGATGGTTCACCCCTCCACTTT.

This clonotype was seen ten or more times. The V gene is TRBV19, the J gene TRBJ2-2; TRBD1 agrees at 9 bases. V gave up 5 bases and J gave up 4 bases; unmatched junction bases: 2. The CDR3 sequence is 14 residues long. The germline CDR1 and CDR2 sequences are LNHDA and SQIVND (reference sequence). For the CDR3, the DNA is TGTGCCAGTAGTCCGGGACAGGGCACCGGGGAGCTGTTTTTT. This sequence encodes CASSPGQGTGELFF.

This clonotype was seen at least ten times. The V call is TRBV11-2, the J call TRBJ2-3, with D uncertain. This CDR3 spans 13 amino acids. V lost 2 bases and J 6 bases, leaving 9 bases between the germline ends. Germline CDR1 and CDR2: SGHAT and FQNNGV. CDR3 DNA sequence: TGTGCCAGCAGCTTACTTAGCATTGATACGCAGTATTTT. Encoded protein: CASSLLSIDTQYF.